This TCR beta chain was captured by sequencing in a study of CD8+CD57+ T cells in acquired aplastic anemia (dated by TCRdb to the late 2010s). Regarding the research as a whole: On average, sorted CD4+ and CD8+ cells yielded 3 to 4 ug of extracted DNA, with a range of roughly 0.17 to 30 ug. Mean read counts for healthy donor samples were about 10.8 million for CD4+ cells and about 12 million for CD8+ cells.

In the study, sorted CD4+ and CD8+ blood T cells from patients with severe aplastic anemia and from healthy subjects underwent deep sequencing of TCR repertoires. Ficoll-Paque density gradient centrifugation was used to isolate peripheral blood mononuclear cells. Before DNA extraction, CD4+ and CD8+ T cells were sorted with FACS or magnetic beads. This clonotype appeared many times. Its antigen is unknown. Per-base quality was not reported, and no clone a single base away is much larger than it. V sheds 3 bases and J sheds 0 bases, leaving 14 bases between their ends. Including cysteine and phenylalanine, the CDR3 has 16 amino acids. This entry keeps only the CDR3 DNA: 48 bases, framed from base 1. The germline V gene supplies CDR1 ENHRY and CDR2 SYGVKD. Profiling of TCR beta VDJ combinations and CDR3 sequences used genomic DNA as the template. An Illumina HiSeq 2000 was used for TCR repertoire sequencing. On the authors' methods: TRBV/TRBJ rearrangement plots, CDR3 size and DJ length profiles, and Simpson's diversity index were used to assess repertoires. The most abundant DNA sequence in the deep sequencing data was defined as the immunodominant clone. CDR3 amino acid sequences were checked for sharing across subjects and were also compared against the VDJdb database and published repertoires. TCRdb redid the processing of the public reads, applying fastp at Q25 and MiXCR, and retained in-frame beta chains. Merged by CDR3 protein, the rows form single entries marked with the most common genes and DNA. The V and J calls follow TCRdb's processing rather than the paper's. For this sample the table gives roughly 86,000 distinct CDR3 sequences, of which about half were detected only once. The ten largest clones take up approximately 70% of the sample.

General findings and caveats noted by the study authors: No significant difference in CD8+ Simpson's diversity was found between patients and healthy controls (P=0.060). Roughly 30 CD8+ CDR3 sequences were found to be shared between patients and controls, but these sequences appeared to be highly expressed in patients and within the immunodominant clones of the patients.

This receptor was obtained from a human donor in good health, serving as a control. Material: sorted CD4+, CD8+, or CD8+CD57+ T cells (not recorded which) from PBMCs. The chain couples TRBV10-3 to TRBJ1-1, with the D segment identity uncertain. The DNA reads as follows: TGTGCCATCAGTGAATTTGGGGTACAGATGAACACTGAAGCTTTCTTT. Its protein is CAISEFGVQMNTEAFF.